The 4 T cell receptor beta chains presented below share a single source sample, sequenced in a study of blood T cell repertoires in COVID-19. Measured with immunoSEQ multiplex PCR; TCRdb has only the in-frame clones, and not every one. Altogether a few hundred thousand clones are present, about 80% being singletons, with the ten largest covering around 9.2%. The sequencing sample was made of peripheral blood. The receptors stem from a human donor in a cohort sampled during active COVID-19.

The chain carries TRBV11-3 and TRBJ2-1; 10 bases are shared with TRBD2. Germline assignment: CDR1 SGHNT and CDR2 YENEEA. V was pared by 3 bases and J by 4 bases, with 3 bases of the junction left unmatched. This CDR3 spans 15 amino acids. CDR3 bases: TGTGCCAGCAGCTTCAGCGGGGGGGGGTACAATGAGCAGTTCTTC. It translates to CASSFSGGGYNEQFF. Full variable domain (remainder filled in from reference TRBV11-3 and TRBJ2-1): EAGVVQSPRYKIIEKKQPVAFWCNPISGHNTLYWYLQNLGQGPELLIRYENEEAVDDSQLPKDRFSAERLKGVDSTLKIQPAELGDSAVYLCASSFSGGGYNEQFFGPGTRLTVL.

This chain uses TRBV13 with TRBJ1-1, with TRBD1 as a possible D gene (5 bases). This CDR3 is 13 amino acids long. Germline V gene sequence: CDR1 PRHDT, CDR2 FYEKMQ (reference sequence). V gave up 3 bases and J gave up 5 bases, with 10 bases separating them. This CDR3 is CASSFLGGTEAFF. In DNA, the CDR3 is TGTGCCAGCAGCTTCTTGGGGGGAACTGAAGCTTTCTTT. The whole variable domain, remainder taken from reference TRBV13 and TRBJ1-1, is AAGVIQSPRHLIKEKRETATLKCYPIPRHDTVYWYQQGPGQDPQFLISFYEKMQSDKGSIPDRFSAQQFSDYHSELNMSSLELGDSALYFCASSFLGGTEAFFGQGTRLTVV.

CDR3 in amino acids: CASSPFRLAEETQYF. The DNA of the CDR3 is TGTGCCAGCAGCCCTTTCCGACTAGCGGAAGAGACCCAGTACTTC. The gene calls are TRBV5-6 and TRBJ2-5; 9 positions match TRBD2. The CDR3 is 15 amino acids. V gave up 4 bases and J gave up 3 bases; unmatched junction bases: 7. Germline values: CDR1 SGHDT, CDR2 YYEEEE.

This chain connects TRBV13 to TRBJ2-2; 12 bases align to TRBD2. V was pared by 4 bases and J by 7 bases, with 10 bases of the junction left unmatched. Germline V gene data show CDR1 as PRHDT and CDR2 as FYEKMQ (reference sequence). The CDR3 is 17 amino acids. The CDR3 DNA reads as TGTGCCAGCAGCTCCCGACTAGCGGGAGTTACGATCGGGGAGCTGTTTTTT. This gives the protein CASSSRLAGVTIGELFF.